This T cell receptor beta chain derives from a study of cytomegalovirus exposure and HLA in healthy donors. Study information: Inside one of the first data releases sat around 77 million unique TCRs taken from HLA-typed donors.

Study-wide points: Cytomegalovirus association was listed for 164 TCR beta chains. The authors later found TCR association rates varying by HLA locus, with DRB1 most and HLA-C fewest. Data from an earlier analysis indicated that most TCR beta V segments were productive either about 90% or about 30% of the time.

Comments on this clone: Its antigen is still unknown.

The PCR had 60 Vbeta and 13 Jbeta primers. Here immunoSEQ multiplex PCR was the method, and the copy in TCRdb shows in-frame clones only, minus some. The sample yields 160,000 or so clones, approximately 80% seen once. This sequence was found in a man in his fifties in good health and CMV-seropositive. What was sequenced was PBMCs.

CDR3 region: CASSPVRGKFNEQFF. CDR3 DNA: TGTGCCAGCAGCCCAGTCCGGGGAAAATTCAATGAGCAGTTCTTC. This chain connects TRBV11-2 to TRBJ2-1; a weak D match, TRBD2 (5 bases). The CDR3 is 15 residues long. V gave up 5 bases and J gave up 6 bases, with 17 bases separating them. Germline lookup yields CDR1 SGHAT and CDR2 FQNNGV.